These 10 T cell receptor beta chains share one sample of origin, sequenced in a study of blood T cell repertoires in COVID-19. The protocol was immunoSEQ multiplex PCR, while the TCRdb copy is restricted to in-frame clones and leaves out a portion. The sample shows around 140,000 clones, about four fifths of them seen only once. The source material was peripheral blood. The receptors originated from a human donor in a cohort sampled during active COVID-19.

This clone was counted only a few times. The CDR3 DNA reads TGTGCCAGCAGGTGGGACAGTTACACCGGGGAGCTGTTTTTT. Protein product: CASRWDSYTGELFF. The chain recombines TRBV2 with TRBJ2-2; 7 bases agree with TRBD1. CDR3 length: 14 amino acids. The junction had 4 bases not matched to a gene; V was cut back by 6 bases and J by 3 bases. Looked up from germline, CDR1 is SNHLY and CDR2 is FYNNEI.

The V and J genes are TRBV9 and TRBJ2-3, with D possibly matching TRBD2 (6 bases). This CDR3 spans 15 amino acids. The germline CDR1 and CDR2 sequences are SGDLS and YYNGEE. V lost 4 bases, J lost 1 base, and 13 bases lay in between. The CDR3 spells CASSPFGTGTDTQYF. CDR3 bases: TGTGCCAGCAGCCCATTCGGGACTGGCACAGATACGCAGTATTTT.

The chain joins TRBV6-5 to TRBJ2-1; 9 bases fit TRBD1. This CDR3 region has 14 residues. After removal of 6 bases from V and 7 bases from J, the junction contained 7 bases not matched to a gene. Germline CDR1 reads MNHEY; CDR2 reads SVGAGI. The CDR3 DNA is TGTGCCAGCAGGTCCGGGACAGGGAGGAATGAGCAGTTCTTC. This sequence encodes CASRSGTGRNEQFF.

J is TRBJ2-7 and V is TRBV6-5; D is undetermined. This CDR3 contains 14 residues. With 8 bases removed from V and 0 bases from J, the gap between germline ends came to 14 bases. Per germline, CDR1 MNHEY and CDR2 SVGAGI. CDR3 in amino acids: CASCTPSSSYEQYF. The CDR3 nucleotides read TGTGCCAGCTGTACACCGTCCAGCTCCTACGAGCAGTACTTC.

V is TRBV29-1 and J is TRBJ2-5; D not resolved. With 7 bases removed from V and 1 base from J, the gap between germline ends came to 13 bases. This CDR3 is 13 amino acids long. In germline, CDR1 is SQVTM, CDR2 ANQGSEA. The CDR3 coding sequence is TGCAGCGCTCCTAATCCCCCCCAAGAGACCCAGTACTTC. It yields the protein CSAPNPPQETQYF.

The chain has TRBV21-1 and TRBJ1-5; TRBD1 is taken as the D call from the table, unchecked against the DNA. TRBV21-1 is a pseudogene locus. CDR3 length: 16 amino acids. Written as DNA, the CDR3 is TGTGCCAGCAGCAAAATGGGGTCGACAGGGCCTGTGCCCCAGCATTTT. Protein sequence: CASSKMGSTGPVPQHF.

DNA of the CDR3: TGTGCCAGCAGGTCGTCGGTGAGCTCCTACGAGCAGTACTTC. This codes for CASRSSVSSYEQYF. The chain links TRBV28 to TRBJ2-7; D is ambiguous. This CDR3 has 14 amino acids. The V end was cut by 6 bases, the J end by 0 bases, with 12 bases between. The germline CDR1 and CDR2 sequences are MDHEN and SYDVKM.

The chain combines TRBV5-1 with TRBJ1-1, with D possibly TRBD1 on 5 matching bases. V dropped 2 bases and J dropped 4 bases, with 12 bases sitting between them. The CDR3 loop spans 14 amino acids. Per germline, CDR1 SGHRS and CDR2 YFSETQ. CDR3 region: CASSFGGLGTEAFF. The CDR3 bases are TGCGCCAGCAGCTTCGGGGGTCTTGGCACTGAAGCTTTCTTT.

The V gene is TRBV3-1 (or the pseudogene TRBV3-2), the J gene TRBJ2-3; 9 nucleotides agree with TRBD2. Trimming removed 0 bases from V and 3 bases from J; junction bases left unmatched: 10. The CDR3 sequence is 18 residues long. From germline, CDR1 is LGHDT and CDR2 YNNKEL (reference sequence). CDR3 region: CASSQDGAGGGVTDTQYF. CDR3 coding DNA: TGTGCCAGCAGCCAAGACGGAGCGGGAGGCGGGGTAACAGATACGCAGTATTTT.

V and J are TRBV6-5 and TRBJ2-7; 9 bases are a match to TRBD1. V lost 5 bases to trimming and J lost 2 bases; unmatched junction nucleotides: 4. The germline CDR1 and CDR2 sequences are MNHEY and SVGAGI. This CDR3 has 14 residues. This CDR3 reads CASSLRDRAYEQYF. The CDR3 DNA reads as TGTGCCAGCAGTCTCCGGGACAGGGCCTACGAGCAGTACTTC.